There are a few counts of the clone carrying this TCR beta chain. What it recognizes is unknown. The germline gives CDR1 MNHEY, CDR2 SVGAGI. After removal of 6 bases from V and 4 bases from J, the junction contained 3 bases not matched to a gene. The CDR3 runs to 14 residues. This record belongs to a study of T-cell memory formation after mild COVID-19. TCRdb recomputed calls from the 5' RACE reads with MiXCR, one row per CDR3 protein. The profile covers some 40,000 distinct CDR3 sequences, with about a tenth appearing a single time and 12% taken by the ten largest. Overall study results and limits: Contracting CD4+ clones lay largely in CM and EM, with CD8+ ones residing in EMRA.

The sample was PBMCs or a T cell subset sorted from them (not recorded which). The sequence derives from an adult woman who had mild COVID-19 (a few samples of this study predate the infection). Cell type and time point are not known. The chain carries TRBV6-5 and TRBJ1-5, with 10 bases aligning to TRBD1. CDR3 region: CASSDRGQNQPQHF. The CDR3 DNA sequence: TGTGCCAGCAGCGACAGGGGGCAAAATCAGCCCCAGCATTTT.